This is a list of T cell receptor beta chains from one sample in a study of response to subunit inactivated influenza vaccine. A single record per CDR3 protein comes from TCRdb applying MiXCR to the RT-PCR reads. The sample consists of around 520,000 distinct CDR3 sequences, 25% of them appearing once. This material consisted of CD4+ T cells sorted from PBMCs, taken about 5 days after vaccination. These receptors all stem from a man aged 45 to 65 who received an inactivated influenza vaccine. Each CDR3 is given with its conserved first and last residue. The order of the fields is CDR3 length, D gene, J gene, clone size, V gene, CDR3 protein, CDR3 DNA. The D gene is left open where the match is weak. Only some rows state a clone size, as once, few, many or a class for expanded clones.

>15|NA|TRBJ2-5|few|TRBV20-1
CSARDARGAGETQYF
TGCAGTGCTAGAGATGCTCGAGGGGCCGGGGAGACCCAGTACTTC
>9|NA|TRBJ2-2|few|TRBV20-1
CSAMAELFF
TGCAGTGCTATGGCGGAGCTGTTTTTT
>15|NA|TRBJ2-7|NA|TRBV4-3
CASSQEGFRSYEQYF
TGCGCCAGCAGCCAAGAGGGATTTCGATCCTACGAGCAGTACTTC
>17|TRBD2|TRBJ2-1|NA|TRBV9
CASSTATSGRAYNEQFF
TGTGCCAGCAGCACGGCGACTAGCGGGAGGGCCTACAATGAGCAGTTCTTC
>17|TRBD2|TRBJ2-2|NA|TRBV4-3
CASSQDPMGGKTGELFF
TGCGCCAGCAGCCAAGACCCTATGGGAGGGAAAACCGGGGAGCTGTTTTTT
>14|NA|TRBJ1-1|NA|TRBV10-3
CAIRPHQGHTEAFF
TGTGCCATTCGCCCGCACCAGGGGCACACTGAAGCTTTCTTT
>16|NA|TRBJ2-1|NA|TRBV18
CASSPTVGVSYNEQFF
TGTGCCAGCTCACCCACGGTGGGAGTTTCTTACAATGAGCAGTTCTTC
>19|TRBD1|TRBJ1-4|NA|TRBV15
CATSAGQGAYLGKSGKLFF
TGTGCCACCAGCGCGGGACAGGGGGCTTACTTAGGCAAATCTGGAAAACTGTTTTTT
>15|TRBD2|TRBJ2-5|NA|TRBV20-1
CSAKRLTSGGETQYF
TGCAGTGCTAAACGACTGACTAGCGGGGGAGAGACCCAGTACTTC
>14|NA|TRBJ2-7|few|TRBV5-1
CASSRSGSTDEQYF
TGCGCCAGCAGCCGCTCCGGGAGTACCGACGAGCAGTACTTC
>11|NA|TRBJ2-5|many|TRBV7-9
CASSRGETQYF
TGTGCCAGCAGCCGAGGAGAGACCCAGTACTTC
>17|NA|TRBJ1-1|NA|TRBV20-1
CSARAIQGPGTNTEAFF
TGCAGTGCTAGAGCCATACAGGGTCCAGGGACGAACACTGAAGCTTTCTTT
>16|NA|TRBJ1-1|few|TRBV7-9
CASSLLPGSMNTEAFF
TGTGCCAGCAGCCTATTGCCAGGGAGCATGAACACTGAAGCTTTCTTT
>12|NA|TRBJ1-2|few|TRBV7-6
CASSLGPGGYTF
TGTGCCAGCAGCCTGGGACCTGGGGGCTACACCTTC
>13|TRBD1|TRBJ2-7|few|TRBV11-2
CATKGQGSYEQYF
TGTGCCACCAAGGGACAGGGCTCCTACGAGCAGTACTTC
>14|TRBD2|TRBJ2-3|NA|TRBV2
CASSGTTSTDTQYF
TGTGCCAGCAGCGGGACTACTAGCACAGATACGCAGTATTTT
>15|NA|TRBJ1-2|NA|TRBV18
CASSPRSEVGEGYTF
TGTGCCAGCTCACCACGTTCAGAGGTGGGAGAAGGCTACACCTTC
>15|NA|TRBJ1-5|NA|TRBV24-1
CATSAGFGVHQPQHF
TGTGCCACCAGTGCGGGATTTGGGGTTCATCAGCCCCAGCATTTT
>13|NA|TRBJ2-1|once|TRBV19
CASSTQGTAEQFF
TGTGCCAGTAGTACCCAGGGGACGGCTGAGCAGTTCTTC
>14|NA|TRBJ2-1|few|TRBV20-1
CSARPRDSYNEQFF
TGCAGTGCTAGGCCCCGAGACAGCTACAATGAGCAGTTCTTC
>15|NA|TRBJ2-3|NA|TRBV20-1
CSARGDGPSTDTQYF
TGCAGTGCTAGAGGGGACGGACCTAGCACAGATACGCAGTATTTT
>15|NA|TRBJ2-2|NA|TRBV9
CASSVAGGDTGELFF
TGTGCCAGCAGCGTAGCGGGGGGCGACACCGGGGAGCTGTTTTTT
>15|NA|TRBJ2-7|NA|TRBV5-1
CASSIGTASSYEQYF
TGCGCCAGCAGCATAGGGACGGCGAGCTCCTACGAGCAGTACTTC
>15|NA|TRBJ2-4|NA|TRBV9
CASSVEGGGKNIQYF
TGTGCCAGCAGCGTAGAAGGGGGAGGCAAAAACATTCAGTACTTC
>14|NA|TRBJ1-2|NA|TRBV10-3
CAIRDGTVNYGYTF
TGTGCCATCAGGGACGGGACGGTGAACTATGGCTACACCTTC
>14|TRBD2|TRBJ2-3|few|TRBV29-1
CSGRLAGFTDTQYF
TGCAGCGGAAGACTAGCGGGCTTCACAGATACGCAGTATTTT
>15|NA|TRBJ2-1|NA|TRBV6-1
CASRTTPLGNNEQFF
TGTGCCAGCAGAACGACCCCCCTAGGGAACAATGAGCAGTTCTTC
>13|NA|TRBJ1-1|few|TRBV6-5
CASSYAGNTEAFF
TGTGCCAGCAGTTATGCAGGGAACACTGAAGCTTTCTTT
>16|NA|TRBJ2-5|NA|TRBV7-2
CASSLSGPTPQETQYF
TGTGCCAGCAGCTTAAGCGGGCCCACCCCCCAAGAGACCCAGTACTTC
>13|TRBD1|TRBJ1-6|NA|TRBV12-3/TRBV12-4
CASSREGASPLHF
TGTGCCAGCAGCAGGGAGGGGGCGTCACCCCTCCACTTT
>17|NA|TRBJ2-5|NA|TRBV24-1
CATSPSGPATTRETQYF
TGTGCCACCAGTCCTTCTGGTCCAGCGACTACTCGAGAGACCCAGTACTTC
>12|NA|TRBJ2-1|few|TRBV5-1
CASSLESNEQFF
TGCGCCAGCAGCTTGGAGTCTAATGAGCAGTTCTTC
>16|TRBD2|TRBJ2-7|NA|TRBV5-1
CASSPLAGATSYEQYF
TGCGCCAGCAGCCCCTTAGCGGGAGCGACCTCCTACGAGCAGTACTTC
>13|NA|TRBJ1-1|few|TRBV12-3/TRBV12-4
CATSKAVNTEAFF
TGTGCCACTTCTAAGGCAGTGAACACTGAAGCTTTCTTT
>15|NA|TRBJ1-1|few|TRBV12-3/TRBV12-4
CASSLLAGDPREAFF
TGTGCCAGCAGTTTACTCGCCGGGGACCCGAGGGAAGCTTTCTTT
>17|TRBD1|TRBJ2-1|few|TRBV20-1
CSARDSLGQGTYNEQFF
TGCAGTGCTAGAGATTCCCTGGGACAGGGGACCTACAATGAGCAGTTCTTC
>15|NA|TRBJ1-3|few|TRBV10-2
CASSPTNPSGNTIYF
TGCGCCAGCAGTCCGACAAACCCCTCTGGAAACACCATATATTTT
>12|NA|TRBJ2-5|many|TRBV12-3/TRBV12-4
CASSSDGKTQYF
TGTGCCAGCAGTTCCGACGGAAAGACCCAGTACTTC
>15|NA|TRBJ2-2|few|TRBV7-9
CATRRGRAYTGELFF
TGTGCCACACGCCGGGGTAGGGCCTACACCGGGGAGCTGTTTTTT
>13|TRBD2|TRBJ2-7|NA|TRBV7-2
CASSFGTSDEQYF
TGTGCCAGCAGCTTCGGGACTAGTGACGAGCAGTACTTC
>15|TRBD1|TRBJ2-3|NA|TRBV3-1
CASSLGQGGPDTQYF
TGTGCCAGCAGCCTTGGACAGGGAGGTCCAGATACGCAGTATTTT
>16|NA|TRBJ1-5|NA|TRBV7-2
CASSLGAGLSNQPQHF
TGTGCCAGCAGCTTAGGGGCAGGCCTTAGCAATCAGCCCCAGCATTTT
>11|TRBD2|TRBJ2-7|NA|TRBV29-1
CSVASGLEQYF
TGCAGCGTTGCTAGCGGGCTCGAGCAGTACTTC
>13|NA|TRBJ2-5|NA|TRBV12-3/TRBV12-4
CASSLRSRKTQYF
TGTGCCAGCAGTTTAAGGTCTAGAAAGACCCAGTACTTC
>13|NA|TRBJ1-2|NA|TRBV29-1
CSVGTRSNYGYTF
TGCAGCGTCGGCACACGATCTAACTATGGCTACACCTTC
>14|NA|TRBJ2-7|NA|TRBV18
CASSPGRFSYEQYF
TGTGCCAGCTCACCAGGACGCTTCTCCTACGAGCAGTACTTC
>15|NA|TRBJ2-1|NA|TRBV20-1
CSAAAGPFSYNEQFF
TGCAGTGCTGCAGCAGGGCCCTTCTCCTACAATGAGCAGTTCTTC
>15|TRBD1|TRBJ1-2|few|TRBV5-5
CASSLGQAHNYGYTF
TGTGCCAGCAGCTTAGGACAGGCTCATAACTATGGCTACACCTTC
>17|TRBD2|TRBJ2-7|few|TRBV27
CASSLRSNSGKAGEQYF
TGTGCCAGCAGTTTACGGTCAAATAGCGGGAAGGCGGGCGAGCAGTACTTC
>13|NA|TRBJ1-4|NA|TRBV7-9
CASSLPQSEKLFF
TGTGCCAGCAGCTTGCCCCAAAGTGAAAAACTGTTTTTT
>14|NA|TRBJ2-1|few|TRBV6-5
CASSYSQGYNEQFF
TGTGCCAGCAGTTACAGCCAGGGCTACAATGAGCAGTTCTTC
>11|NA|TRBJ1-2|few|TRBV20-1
CSAKGRWGYTF
TGCAGTGCTAAGGGGAGGTGGGGCTACACCTTC
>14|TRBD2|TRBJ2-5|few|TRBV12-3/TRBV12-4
CASSFRLAGETQYF
TGTGCCAGCAGTTTCCGACTAGCCGGTGAGACCCAGTACTTC